This TCR beta chain was observed in a study of T cell responses to AZD1222 COVID-19 vaccine (dated by TCRdb to 2020 to 2022). In terms of the full investigation: AZD1222 recipients given second doses at about 4 weeks or at about 12 weeks were pooled, since spike-specific TCR depth and breadth were not found to differ between the two schedules. A total of 230 to 250 trial participants underwent TCR sequencing, of whom approximately 210 received two doses of AZD1222 and about 25 received two doses of the MenACWY control vaccine. Trial participants were enrolled by age into subgroups of 18-55, 56-69 and 70-plus years, and about 150, 27 and 61 TCR-sequenced participants, respectively, were included in these subgroups.

A word on this clone: The target of this receptor is not known. Per-nucleotide qualities are absent, and no much larger clonotype sits a single base away.

The investigation overall reported the following: Most participants were white British and females outnumbered males, and the authors suggested that clonal diversity may have been underestimated. Reportedly, almost half of the unique spike-specific TCRs recognized epitopes lying outside the regions that are mutated in the B.1.351 and B.1.1.7 variants. Conclusions about previously exposed vaccinees are limited because only five or six AZD1222 recipients were SARS-CoV-2 seropositive at baseline. Because no day 14 peak-response samples were available, the repertoires could be characterized only after the peak T cell response. After two AZD1222 doses, both the breadth and the depth of spike-specific TCRs were significantly higher than at day 0 and than in MenACWY recipients. In the small 56-69-year group, the increase in depth fell short of significance, most likely because of low power. Vaccine-associated CD4 TCRs spanned the whole spike protein, with dominant responses in regions 160-218 and 743-854.

The CDR3 regions of human TCRbeta chains were analyzed by immunosequencing. The original pipeline was this. Repertoire TCRs were checked for matches against a reference library of SARS-CoV-2-specific TCRs that had been generated using the MIRA antigen-specificity platform. Breadth meant the fraction of unique TCRs that were SARS-CoV-2-associated, whereas depth meant the fraction of total T cells that were SARS-CoV-2-associated. Each spike-specific TCR was assigned to its reactive spike region and to a CD4 or CD8 class using the MIRA data. Log10-transformed breadth and depth values were compared by one-way ANOVA with Sidak's multiple comparisons tests. TCRdb took this table from immuneACCESS and kept in-frame rearrangements with V and J called. Such tables lack part of the clones; where checked against another copy, unresolved V genes explain under half of the gap, and the rest is unexplained. For V, J and clone size, that table is used; D and trimming come from the DNA. Recorded for this sample are approximately 170,000 clones; 80% to 95% of them occurred a single time. The ten largest clonotypes hold more than 1.5% of the sample.

The time point label for this specimen denotes: baseline before first vaccination. Samples from vaccinated people were obtained from the UK trials COV001 and COV002, which included a single-blind randomized controlled phase 2/3 trial of AZD1222 (ChAdOx1 nCoV-19) in healthy adults. For TCRbeta chain sequencing, PBMC samples from trial participants were taken at day 0 and at day 28 after the second dose. This receptor was taken from an adult in good health. The material was peripheral blood, obtained on day 0 of AZD1222 vaccination.

The nucleotide sequence is given as TGTGCCAGCACCCTTGATAGCCACGAGCAGTACTTC. Its translation is CASTLDSHEQYF. Rearrangement joined TRBV7-8 to TRBJ2-7, with the D gene not confidently named. V loses 7 bases, J loses 5 bases, and the germline ends lie 12 bases apart. The germline V gene gives CDR1 as SGHVS and CDR2 as FQNEAQ. The CDR3 runs 12 amino acids, cysteine and phenylalanine included. Of the read, only the CDR3 DNA is kept; its 36 bases are in frame from base 1.